This entry lists 30 T cell receptor beta chains sequenced from one sample in a study of blood T cell repertoires in COVID-19. The data were produced by immunoSEQ multiplex PCR, yet TCRdb's version contains in-frame clones alone and is incomplete. The data contain 300,000 to 400,000 clones, more than 75% of them seen just once; the ten biggest clones take up roughly 6.3%. Input material: peripheral blood. The source of these receptors is a woman between 50 and 59 years old with COVID-19, enrolled during active disease.

The chain recombines TRBV11-2 with TRBJ1-5; D might be TRBD1 (6 bases). This CDR3 is 15 amino acids long. Germline lookup yields CDR1 SGHAT and CDR2 FQNNGV. V gave up 5 bases and J gave up 4 bases, with 15 bases separating them. CDR3 in amino acids: CASSPGTQGNQPQHF. Here the CDR3 DNA reads TGTGCCAGCAGCCCGGGGACCCAGGGGAATCAGCCCCAGCATTTT.

The chain uses TRBV7-2 and TRBJ2-7, with 9 bases fitting TRBD1. The CDR3 covers 14 residues. J lost 6 bases, V lost 5 bases, and 8 bases had no gene match. Germline V CDR1 and CDR2: SGHTA, FQGNSA. As DNA, the CDR3 is TGTGCCAGCAGCCTACGACAGGGGGTTCGCGAGCAGTACTTC. The encoded protein is CASSLRQGVREQYF.

V is TRBV2 and J is TRBJ1-1; D is undetermined. Trimming pared 4 bases from V and 1 base from J, leaving 4 bases between. Germline CDR1 reads SNHLY; CDR2 reads FYNNEI. The CDR3 covers 12 residues. In nucleotides, the CDR3 is TGTGCCAGCAGTGCAGAGAACACTGAAGCTTTCTTT. It translates to CASSAENTEAFF.

For the CDR3, the DNA is TGTGCCAGCAGCTCCTCCGGGACAGGGGGAGGCTACACCTTC. It yields the protein CASSSSGTGGGYTF. The J gene is TRBJ1-2, the V gene TRBV7-2; 11 bases are a match to TRBD1. CDR1 SGHTA and CDR2 FQGNSA come from the germline V gene. The CDR3 has 14 residues. Germline trimming cut 4 bases from V and 8 bases from J; bases unmatched to any gene: 6.

In its sample, this clone was seen once. The chain links TRBV12-5 to TRBJ2-3, with D hard to call. Germline assignment: CDR1 LGHNT and CDR2 FRNRAP. Trimming shortened V by 5 bases and J by 2 bases, and 11 bases separated the two germline ends. This CDR3 region has 14 residues. The CDR3 protein is CASGPRLVTDTQYF. The CDR3 nucleotides read TGTGCTAGTGGTCCCCGACTTGTCACAGATACGCAGTATTTT.

V gene TRBV13 combines with J gene TRBJ2-7; 8 positions match TRBD2. V was clipped by 3 bases and J by 2 bases; unmatched bases: 3. From germline, CDR1 is PRHDT and CDR2 FYEKMQ (reference sequence). There are 14 residues in the CDR3. The CDR3 nucleotides read TGTGCCAGCAGCTTGACTAGCGCAACCTACGAGCAGTACTTC. It is translated as CASSLTSATYEQYF. Filled out from reference TRBV13 and TRBJ2-7, the complete variable domain reads AAGVIQSPRHLIKEKRETATLKCYPIPRHDTVYWYQQGPGQDPQFLISFYEKMQSDKGSIPDRFSAQQFSDYHSELNMSSLELGDSALYFCASSLTSATYEQYFGPGTRLTVT.

The genes are TRBV28 and TRBJ1-1, with D unclear. Per germline, CDR1 MDHEN and CDR2 SYDVKM. V was shortened by 1 base and J by 1 base, with 7 bases between the two germline ends. CDR3 size: 14 residues. The CDR3 coding sequence is TGTGCCAGCAGTTTATATCGGAGGAACACTGAAGCTTTCTTT. It is translated as CASSLYRRNTEAFF.

The chain carries TRBV18 and TRBJ1-1; D call uncertain. CDR3 length: 15 amino acids. Germline assignment: CDR1 KGHSH and CDR2 LQKENI. V lost 1 base and J 1 base, leaving 10 bases between the germline ends. The DNA for the CDR3 is TGTGCCAGCTCACCACTGAACAGTGAGAACACTGAAGCTTTCTTT. Protein sequence: CASSPLNSENTEAFF.

The V gene is TRBV5-4, the J gene TRBJ2-4; a possible D gene is TRBD1 (5 bases). V dropped 1 base and J dropped 0 bases, with 14 bases sitting between them. The CDR3 is 17 residues long. Germline V gives CDR1 SGHNT, CDR2 YYREEE (reference sequence). CDR3 in DNA: TGTGCCAGCAGCTTGATGCAGGGCCCGTTAGCCAAAAACATTCAGTACTTC. This codes for CASSLMQGPLAKNIQYF.

The rearrangement joins TRBV12-5 to TRBJ2-3; no reliable D call. V was clipped by 0 bases and J by 4 bases, with 11 bases between them. The germline V gene has CDR1 LGHNT and CDR2 FRNRAP. The CDR3 spans 15 residues. CDR3 nucleotide sequence: TGTGCTAGTGGTTTGGTCGCGACATTACCAGATACGCAGTATTTT. Translation gives CASGLVATLPDTQYF. Looking up the rest from reference TRBV12-5 and TRBJ2-3 gives the full variable domain: DARVTQTPRHKVTEMGQEVTMRCQPILGHNTVFWYRQTMMQGLELLAYFRNRAPLDDSGMPKDRFSAEMPDATLATLKIQPSEPRDSAVYFCASGLVATLPDTQYFGPGTRLTVL.

This chain connects TRBV30 to TRBJ2-1; TRBD1 is a possible D gene (6 bases). Germline V gene sequence: CDR1 GTSNPN, CDR2 SVGIG (reference sequence). V gave up 2 bases and J gave up 4 bases, with 12 bases separating them. The CDR3 contains 14 residues. CDR3 DNA: TGTGCCTGGAGTTCTCCGGACAGATACAATGAGCAGTTCTTC. Its translation: CAWSSPDRYNEQFF.

The chain has TRBV7-3 and TRBJ1-1; 10 nucleotides align to TRBD1. The V segment lost 4 bases and the J segment 5 bases; nucleotides outside the gene matches: 1. CDR1 is SGHTA and CDR2 is FQGTGA in the germline V gene. The CDR3 runs 13 residues. The CDR3 DNA reads as TGTGCCAGCAGCTCGGGACAGGGGACTGAAGCTTTCTTT. Its translation is CASSSGQGTEAFF.

This clone was seen only once. The chain couples TRBV7-9 to TRBJ1-5; D is unresolved. Between the trimmed V and J ends, which lost 8 bases and 4 bases, there was a span of 18 bases. This CDR3 has 15 amino acids. The V gene's germline CDR1 is SEHNR and CDR2 FQNEAQ (reference sequence). The CDR3 region is CASADVRENNQPQHF. In nucleotides, the CDR3 is TGTGCCAGCGCGGATGTAAGGGAGAATAATCAGCCCCAGCATTTT. The complete variable domain, with remaining parts taken from reference TRBV7-9 and TRBJ1-5, reads DTGVSQNPRHKITKRGQNVTFRCDPISEHNRLYWYRQTLGQGPEFLTYFQNEAQLEKSRLLSDRFSAERPKGSFSTLEIQRTEQGDSAMYLCASADVRENNQPQHFGDGTRLSIL.

The V call is TRBV7-6, the J call TRBJ2-1; 13 positions match TRBD2. Germline V CDR1 and CDR2: SGHVS, FNYEAQ. The CDR3 runs 20 residues. The V segment lost 1 base and the J segment 0 bases; nucleotides outside the gene matches: 9. CDR3 coding DNA: TGTGCCAGCAGCTTAGATAAACTAGCGGGAGGGAGAAGCTCCTACAATGAGCAGTTCTTC. Protein: CASSLDKLAGGRSSYNEQFF. Together with reference TRBV7-6 and TRBJ2-1, the CDR3 gives the full variable domain: GAGVSQSPRYKVTKRGQDVALRCDPISGHVSLYWYRQALGQGPEFLTYFNYEAQQDKSGLPNDRFSAERPEGSISTLTIQRTEQRDSAMYRCASSLDKLAGGRSSYNEQFFGPGTRLTVL.

The chain recombines TRBV30 with TRBJ1-1, with 8 bases fitting TRBD1. The CDR3 has 13 residues. The V segment lost 4 bases and the J segment 5 bases; nucleotides outside the gene matches: 6. Germline CDR1 is GTSNPN and CDR2 is SVGIG (reference sequence). CDR3 coding DNA: TGTGCCTGGAACGGACAGGGTGGTACTGAAGCTTTCTTT. It specifies CAWNGQGGTEAFF. Combining the CDR3 with reference TRBV30 and TRBJ1-1 gives the whole variable domain SQTIHQWPATLVQPVGSPLSLECTVEGTSNPNLYWYRQAAGRGLQLLFYSVGIGQISSEVPQNLSASRPQDRQFILSSKKLLLSDSGFYLCAWNGQGGTEAFFGQGTRLTVV.

The chain employs TRBV19 and TRBJ1-2; 9 bases agree with TRBD1. Per germline, CDR1 LNHDA and CDR2 SQIVND (reference sequence). CDR3 size: 13 residues. The J segment lost 5 bases and the V segment lost 5 bases, leaving 3 bases of the junction unmatched. The CDR3, as DNA: TGTGCCAGTAGTGACAGGGGGAATTATGGCTACACCTTC. Encoded protein: CASSDRGNYGYTF.

The rearrangement joins TRBV7-8 to TRBJ1-1; 7 bases fit TRBD1. The junction had 8 bases not matched to a gene; V was cut back by 6 bases and J by 1 base. Germline assignment: CDR1 SGHVS and CDR2 FQNEAQ. The CDR3 consists of 15 residues. This chain's CDR3 is CASRGRGLGNTEAFF. The CDR3 DNA reads TGTGCCAGCAGGGGAAGGGGGCTTGGGAACACTGAAGCTTTCTTT.

The table lists this clone with a few counts. CDR3: CASSAQGTGELFF. The CDR3 DNA follows: TGTGCCAGCAGCGCCCAGGGGACCGGGGAGCTGTTTTTT. The chain combines TRBV9 with TRBJ2-2, with D possibly matching TRBD1 (6 bases). The germline V gene has CDR1 SGDLS and CDR2 YYNGEE. The V end lost 3 bases, the J end lost 5 bases, and 8 bases lay between the germline ends. The CDR3 loop spans 13 amino acids.

The chain couples TRBV10-2 to TRBJ2-7; 7 bases are shared with TRBD2. Germline V gene sequence: CDR1 WSHSY, CDR2 SAAADI. Trimming took 2 bases from V and 4 from J; bases not matched to a gene: 8. This CDR3 is 15 amino acids long. In DNA form, the CDR3 reads TGCGCCAGCAGTGAGGTCTCTCTAGCGGTTTACGAGCAGTACTTC. It codes for CASSEVSLAVYEQYF.

The chain links TRBV19 to TRBJ2-7; 11 bases agree with TRBD2. CDR3 length: 14 amino acids. CDR1 is LNHDA and CDR2 is SQIVND in the germline V gene (reference sequence). Trimming removed 5 bases from V and 4 bases from J; junction bases left unmatched: 4. The CDR3 sequence: CASSGWTSGYEQYF. The CDR3 DNA reads as TGTGCCAGTAGTGGGTGGACTAGCGGGTACGAGCAGTACTTC.

The V call is TRBV19, the J call TRBJ1-5, with TRBD1 as a possible D gene (5 bases). The CDR3 runs 14 residues. Between the trimmed V and J ends, which lost 7 bases and 3 bases, there was a span of 13 bases. Germline CDR1 is LNHDA and CDR2 is SQIVND (reference sequence). CDR3 region: CASMWGGTNQPQHF. CDR3 DNA: TGTGCCAGTATGTGGGGGGGTACCAATCAGCCCCAGCATTTT.

This sequence joins TRBV7-7 and TRBJ2-3, with 11 bases lining up with TRBD1. The CDR3 consists of 15 residues. Germline V gene sequence: CDR1 SSHAT, CDR2 FNYEAQ (reference sequence). With 5 bases clipped from V and 1 base from J, the junction kept 2 bases outside the gene matches. The CDR3 DNA sequence: TGTGCCAGCAGCCCGGGACAGGGGGGCACAGATACGCAGTATTTT. Protein sequence: CASSPGQGGTDTQYF.

With respect to this clone: Other DNA variants within this sample encode the same CDR3. The J gene is TRBJ2-5, the V gene TRBV18; 7 bases map to TRBD2. Germline CDR1 and CDR2: KGHSH and LQKENI. CDR3 size: 14 residues. V trimming: 3 bases; J trimming: 2 bases; junction bases outside the gene matches: 3. The CDR3 reads CASSPPSGQETQYF. CDR3 nucleotide sequence: TGTGCCAGCTCACCCCCTAGCGGACAAGAGACCCAGTACTTC.

The chain uses TRBV5-1 and TRBJ2-7; a weak D match, TRBD1 (5 bases). This CDR3 contains 13 residues. With 3 bases removed from V and 2 bases from J, the gap between germline ends came to 9 bases. Germline loops: CDR1 SGHRS, CDR2 YFSETQ. CDR3 protein: CASSYGQAYEQYF. The CDR3 coding sequence is TGCGCCAGCAGCTACGGACAAGCCTACGAGCAGTACTTC. Based on the CDR3 plus reference TRBV5-1 and TRBJ2-7, the full variable domain is KAGVTQTPRYLIKTRGQQVTLSCSPISGHRSVSWYQQTPGQGLQFLFEYFSETQRNKGNFPGRFSGRQFSNSRSEMNVSTLELGDSALYLCASSYGQAYEQYFGPGTRLTVT.

The V call is TRBV30, the J call TRBJ1-1; D is perhaps TRBD1 (5 bases). Germline V gene data show CDR1 as GTSNPN and CDR2 as SVGIG (reference sequence). The V and J ends lost 4 bases and 0 bases respectively, with 12 bases between them. The CDR3 has 14 amino acids. The CDR3 is CAWKPEGLNTEAFF. The CDR3 nucleotides are TGTGCCTGGAAGCCGGAGGGGTTGAACACTGAAGCTTTCTTT. The variable domain in full, completed from reference TRBV30 and TRBJ1-1, reads SQTIHQWPATLVQPVGSPLSLECTVEGTSNPNLYWYRQAAGRGLQLLFYSVGIGQISSEVPQNLSASRPQDRQFILSSKKLLLSDSGFYLCAWKPEGLNTEAFFGQGTRLTVV.

The chain carries TRBV3-1 (or the pseudogene TRBV3-2) and TRBJ1-1; D is ambiguous. The CDR3 covers 12 residues. CDR1 is LGHDT and CDR2 is YNNKEL in the germline V gene (reference sequence). Trimming left V 4 bases short and J 1 base short, with 4 bases between. CDR3 nucleotide sequence: TGTGCCAGCAGCCGTAAGAACACTGAAGCTTTCTTT. As protein: CASSRKNTEAFF.

The gene calls are TRBV4-1 and TRBJ2-3; 9 nucleotides agree with TRBD2. V was clipped by 2 bases and J by 0 bases; unmatched bases: 3. The CDR3 length is 16 residues. Looked up from germline, CDR1 is MGHRA and CDR2 is YSYEKL. In nucleotides, the CDR3 is TGCGCCAGCAGCCAAATAGCGGGAGTTAGCACAGATACGCAGTATTTT. Translated: CASSQIAGVSTDTQYF.

The rearrangement links TRBV7-8 to TRBJ2-1; the match to TRBD2 covers 10 bases. The CDR3 loop spans 17 amino acids. V was clipped by 7 bases and J by 9 bases; unmatched bases: 18. The germline CDR1 and CDR2 sequences are SGHVS and FQNEAQ. The CDR3 loop is CASTLSTLLAGVSEQFF. The CDR3 nucleotides are TGTGCCAGCACCCTTAGTACCCTTCTAGCGGGAGTTAGTGAGCAGTTCTTC.

The chain couples TRBV3-1 (or the pseudogene TRBV3-2) to TRBJ1-1; D is undetermined. CDR3 length equals 14 residues. Germline V gene lookup returns CDR1 LGHDT and CDR2 YNNKEL (reference sequence). The V and J ends lost 0 bases and 2 bases respectively, with 7 bases between them. CDR3 nucleotides: TGTGCCAGCAGCCAAGATCGGGGAAACACTGAAGCTTTCTTT. Its translation is CASSQDRGNTEAFF.

This clone was recorded a few times. The chain couples TRBV24-1 to TRBJ1-6, with 12 positions matching TRBD1. The trim removed 10 bases at V and 1 base at J, leaving 13 bases unmatched. CDR3 length equals 19 residues. CDR1 and CDR2 (germline): KGHDR, SFDVKD. DNA of the CDR3: TGTGCCACGAGCGGGGACAGGGGGCGACCGTTTTCCTATAATTCACCCCTCCACTTT. It codes for CATSGDRGRPFSYNSPLHF.